The T cell receptor (beta chain) described here comes from a study of human T cells and chemical hapten exposure. In the study overall: 2% DPC applied to an approximately 2 cm by approximately 2 cm arm area sensitized donors. While the approximately 23-week study was under way, patients received diphenylcyclopropenone on the scalp every week.

Regarding the study as a whole: Alopecia in the donors means their immune response may deviate from healthy people's.

The study's library attached unique molecular identifiers to single cDNA molecules. Using its own MiXCR run on the RACE reads, TCRdb lists one record per CDR3 protein. Among 99,000 or so distinct CDR3 sequences listed, under 40% were seen once. This clonotype was counted only a few times. Antigen: not known. In germline, CDR1 is KGHDR, CDR2 SFDVKD. The CDR3 extends over 15 amino acids. V was pared by 7 bases and J by 3 bases, with 16 bases between. Time point in this sample: patch test 3, about 24 weeks after DPC sensitization. The sample's treatment: therapeutic diphenylcyclopropenone sensitization with weekly scalp DPC.

The rearrangement uses TRBV24-1 and TRBJ2-3, with a tentative D call TRBD2 (7 bases). The sequence came from a man aged 35 to 55 with alopecia areata. Some clones in this sample may be carry-over from other donors' samples. Sequencing used whole blood, obtained in connection with sensitization to the hapten diphenylcyclopropenone (DPC). The CDR3: CATSIGGGPTDTQYF. In DNA form, the CDR3 reads TGTGCCACCAGCATAGGGGGAGGGCCAACAGATACGCAGTATTTT.